These 22 T cell receptor beta chains came from one sample sequenced in a study of spatial heterogeneity in lung cancer. Regarding time point: blood at routine non-recurrence follow-up after resection. Each CDR3 protein gets one entry after TCRdb re-called the 5' RACE reads with MiXCR. There are about 110,000 distinct CDR3 sequences in the sample; 10% to 13% occur only once, and approximately 24% lies in the top ten. This specimen was PBMCs, taken at follow-up. The receptors here all came from a female donor with early-stage non-small cell lung cancer.

In this sample, this clonotype turned up a few times. The rearrangement joins TRBV7-8 to TRBJ2-3; D gene unclear. Per the germline V gene, CDR1 is SGHVS and CDR2 is FQNEAQ. Trimming cost V 3 bases and J 4 bases, with 11 bases left between them. The CDR3 runs to 14 residues. The CDR3 DNA follows: TGTGCCAGCAGCTTCGTCCGTTTCGCAGATACGCAGTATTTT. Residues: CASSFVRFADTQYF.

This clonotype has a handful of counts. This chain connects TRBV19 to TRBJ2-1; D unclear. The V end was cut by 3 bases, the J end by 9 bases, with 6 bases between. CDR1 is LNHDA and CDR2 is SQIVND in the germline V gene (reference sequence). This CDR3 spans 11 amino acids. Written as DNA, the CDR3 is TGTGCCAGTAGTATGCGGTTTGAGCAGTTCTTC. The encoded protein is CASSMRFEQFF. The full variable domain, its missing parts supplied by reference TRBV19 and TRBJ2-1, is DGGITQSPKYLFRKEGQNVTLSCEQNLNHDAMYWYRQDPGQGLRLIYYSQIVNDFQKGDIAEGYSVSREKKESFPLTVTSAQKNPTAFYLCASSMRFEQFFGPGTRLTVL.

This clonotype has at least ten counts. This chain connects TRBV28 to TRBJ2-7; D is uncertain. The germline CDR1 and CDR2 sequences are MDHEN and SYDVKM. Trimming pared 2 bases from V and 0 bases from J, leaving 8 bases between. This CDR3 has 14 residues. CDR3 loop: CASSLEHSSYEQYF. The CDR3, as DNA: TGTGCCAGCAGTTTAGAACACAGCTCCTACGAGCAGTACTTC.

Only a few counts were recorded for this clonotype. CDR3 DNA: TGCAGTGCTTTGCAGGGGGGAGGGAGCAATCAGCCCCAGCATTTT. This encodes CSALQGGGSNQPQHF. The chain joins TRBV20-1 to TRBJ1-5; 7 nucleotides line up with TRBD1. CDR1 DFQATT and CDR2 SNEGSKA come from the germline V gene (reference sequence). The junction had 8 bases not matched to a gene; V was cut back by 5 bases and J by 1 base. The CDR3 has 15 residues.

About this clonotype itself: Just one base apart from a much larger clone, this may be a read error. The chain uses TRBV20-1 and TRBJ2-7; 11 bases are a match to TRBD2. The V gene end was trimmed by 6 bases and the J gene end by 4 bases; junction bases not matched to a gene: 11. Per germline, CDR1 DFQATT and CDR2 SNEGSKA (reference sequence). The CDR3 totals 15 residues. The CDR3 nucleotides read TGCAGTGCCCCCTGGTCGGGACTAGCGGTGTACGAGCAGTACTTC. As protein: CSAPWSGLAVYEQYF.

The chain joins TRBV5-6 to TRBJ2-6; the match to TRBD1 covers 7 bases. Trimming at V came to 5 bases and at J to 4 bases, leaving 6 bases not matched to a gene. The CDR3 is made up of 15 amino acids. Germline V CDR1 and CDR2: SGHDT, YYEEEE. The CDR3 loop reads CASRPDRVGANVLTF. The CDR3 DNA sequence: TGTGCCAGCAGACCTGACAGGGTAGGGGCCAACGTCCTGACTTTC.

The CDR3 spells CSVEDTGLDTQYF. The DNA of the CDR3 is TGCAGCGTTGAAGATACGGGGCTAGATACGCAGTATTTT. The chain employs TRBV29-1 and TRBJ2-3; D is tentatively TRBD1 or TRBD2 (5 bases each). The CDR3 is made up of 13 amino acids. The germline gives CDR1 SQVTM, CDR2 ANQGSEA. Trimming shortened V by 0 bases and J by 5 bases, and 9 bases separated the two germline ends.

The rearrangement joins TRBV25-1 to TRBJ2-7; the D gene is possibly TRBD2 (6 bases). The V gene's germline CDR1 is MGHDK and CDR2 SYGVNS. The CDR3 extends over 17 amino acids. Trimming took 1 base from V and 0 from J, leaving 16 bases between them. The CDR3 here is CASSEFSGTLSSYEQYV. DNA for the CDR3: TGTGCCAGCAGTGAATTTAGTGGGACTCTCAGCTCCTACGAGCAGTACGTC.

The chain combines TRBV4-1 with TRBJ1-4; D gene uncertain. Germline CDR1 and CDR2: MGHRA and YSYEKL. The CDR3 consists of 17 residues. The V gene lost 1 base and the J gene lost 2 bases, with 14 bases spanning the gap. The CDR3 loop reads CASSQVRAPVTNEKLFF. For the CDR3, the DNA is TGCGCCAGCAGCCAAGTTCGGGCTCCGGTGACTAATGAAAAACTGTTTTTT.

This clonotype was counted between two and nine times. The rearrangement links TRBV9 to TRBJ2-1, with 13 bases lining up with TRBD2. Trimming removed 6 bases from V and 4 bases from J; junction bases left unmatched: 4. Germline V lookup: CDR1 SGDLS, CDR2 YYNGEE. The CDR3 loop spans 15 amino acids. This chain's CDR3 is CASKKGLAGYNEQFF. The CDR3 DNA is TGTGCCAGCAAAAAGGGACTAGCGGGGTACAATGAGCAGTTCTTC.

This clonotype occurred many times. The chain has TRBV7-9 and TRBJ2-1; 7 bases line up with TRBD2. The germline CDR1 and CDR2 sequences are SEHNR and FQNEAQ (reference sequence). Trimming removed 2 bases from V and 13 bases from J; junction bases left unmatched: 17. The CDR3 runs to 16 residues. This CDR3 is CASSLSGLLKSMNQFF. The CDR3 DNA reads as TGTGCCAGCAGCTTATCGGGACTACTAAAATCCATGAATCAGTTCTTC. Together with reference TRBV7-9 and TRBJ2-1, the CDR3 gives the full variable domain: DTGVSQNPRHKITKRGQNVTFRCDPISEHNRLYWYRQTLGQGPEFLTYFQNEAQLEKSRLLSDRFSAERPKGSFSTLEIQRTEQGDSAMYLCASSLSGLLKSMNQFFGPGTRLTVL.

Only a few counts were recorded for this clonotype. V is TRBV6-6 and J is TRBJ1-1; no clear D. CDR1 and CDR2 from the germline V gene are MNHNY and SVGAGI (reference sequence). The CDR3 length is 14 residues. V was cut by 5 bases and J by 0 bases, with 10 bases left in between. The CDR3 DNA is TGTGCCAGCAGTGCGGCGGGGATGAACACTGAAGCTTTCTTT. It is translated as CASSAAGMNTEAFF.

This clonotype came up a few times. This chain connects TRBV4-2 to TRBJ2-3; 10 bases align to TRBD2. Looked up from germline, CDR1 is LGHNA and CDR2 is YNFKEQ. V dropped 0 bases and J dropped 3; count of bases not matched to a gene: 0. This CDR3 comprises 15 residues. CDR3 in DNA: TGTGCCAGCAGCCAAGAACTAGCGGGAACAGATACGCAGTATTTT. Its translation is CASSQELAGTDTQYF.

Ten or more counts support this clonotype. The V gene is TRBV29-1, the J gene TRBJ2-7; D is tentatively TRBD1 or TRBD2 (6 bases each). There are 15 residues in the CDR3. The V end lost 4 bases, the J end lost 2 bases, and 18 bases lay between the germline ends. Germline values: CDR1 SQVTM, CDR2 ANQGSEA. CDR3 region: CSVAGAGPGPYEQYV. CDR3 sequence (DNA): TGCAGCGTTGCGGGGGCAGGGCCTGGACCCTACGAGCAGTACGTC.

This clonotype was recorded a few times. J is TRBJ1-4 and V is TRBV6-2 or TRBV6-3; 7 bases agree with TRBD1. This CDR3 contains 16 residues. The ends lost 6 bases at V and 5 bases at J; junction bases unmatched: 12. Germline V gene data show CDR1 as MNHEY and CDR2 as SVGEGT. The CDR3 here is CASRDNTGTANEKLFF. For the CDR3, the DNA is TGTGCCAGCAGAGATAACACCGGGACAGCGAATGAAAAACTGTTTTTT.

This clonotype came up a few times. The chain combines TRBV28 with TRBJ2-1, with 10 bases matching TRBD2. V lost 6 bases and J lost 4; bases outside the gene matches: 3. Germline assignment: CDR1 MDHEN and CDR2 SYDVKM. The CDR3 has 14 amino acids. The DNA for the CDR3 is TGTGCCAGCAGGACTAGCGGGCAATACAATGAGCAGTTCTTC. This gives the protein CASRTSGQYNEQFF.

This clonotype was seen more than once but under ten times. The genes are TRBV5-4 and TRBJ2-3, with D unclear. The germline V and J ends were trimmed by 0 bases and 6 bases, with 11 bases remaining between them. In germline, CDR1 is SGHNT, CDR2 YYREEE (reference sequence). This CDR3 is 14 amino acids long. The CDR3 DNA follows: TGTGCCAGCAGCTTGGACGGGCGTGTCGATACGCAGTATTTT. It encodes CASSLDGRVDTQYF.

This clonotype was detected ten times or more. This chain joins TRBV27 and TRBJ2-1, with 7 bases that match TRBD2. This CDR3 has 12 amino acids. V dropped 3 bases and J dropped 9; count of bases not matched to a gene: 2. CDR1 MNHEY and CDR2 SMNVEV come from the germline V gene (reference sequence). In DNA form, the CDR3 reads TGTGCCAGCAGTTTCGGGGGGACTGAGCAGTTCTTC. This encodes CASSFGGTEQFF.

This clonotype showed up many times. The V call is TRBV14, the J call TRBJ2-3; TRBD2 matches at 12 bases. J gave up 2 bases and V 4 bases, and 16 bases lay outside the gene matches. This CDR3 region has 20 residues. Per germline, CDR1 SGHDN and CDR2 FVKESK. CDR3 DNA: TGTGCCAGCAGCCCCACCGTGACAGCCGGACTAGCGGGGTCCACAGATACGCAGTATTTT. Protein product: CASSPTVTAGLAGSTDTQYF.

The chain is built from TRBV5-1 and TRBJ2-1; 11 bases match TRBD2. The CDR3 runs to 16 residues. Germline trimming cut 5 bases from V and 7 bases from J; bases unmatched to any gene: 11. Germline V lookup: CDR1 SGHRS, CDR2 YFSETQ. CDR3 sequence (DNA): TGCGCCAGCAGATCCACGACTAGCGGGACCCTTAATGAGCAGTTCTTC. Translating it yields CASRSTTSGTLNEQFF. Full variable domain (remainder filled in from reference TRBV5-1 and TRBJ2-1): KAGVTQTPRYLIKTRGQQVTLSCSPISGHRSVSWYQQTPGQGLQFLFEYFSETQRNKGNFPGRFSGRQFSNSRSEMNVSTLELGDSALYLCASRSTTSGTLNEQFFGPGTRLTVL.

The chain employs TRBV29-1 and TRBJ2-1; 10 positions agree with TRBD1. CDR1 SQVTM and CDR2 ANQGSEA come from the germline V gene. With V trimmed by 7 bases and J by 6 bases, 3 bases remained unmatched. The CDR3 length is 12 residues. The DNA for the CDR3 is TGCAGCGCCTGGACAGGGGGCAATGAGCAGTTCTTC. This sequence encodes CSAWTGGNEQFF.

This chain connects TRBV9 to TRBJ2-2; 7 nucleotides align to TRBD2. V shed 5 bases, J shed 4 bases, and the junction held 8 bases outside the gene matches. Germline V gene data show CDR1 as SGDLS and CDR2 as YYNGEE. This CDR3 is 15 amino acids long. The CDR3 spells CASSVAGVSTGELFF. The DNA for the CDR3 is TGTGCCAGCAGTGTGGCGGGAGTTAGCACCGGGGAGCTGTTTTTT.